The source of this TCR beta chain is a study of CD8 T cells in Susac syndrome. From germline, CDR1 is SGHNT and CDR2 YYREEE (reference sequence). Trimming cost V 3 bases and J 2 bases, with 12 bases left between them. The CDR3 consists of 14 residues. cDNA came from roughly 0.53 to 1 ug RNA primed by random hexamers. TCRdb reanalysed the immunoSEQ multiplex PCR reads using MiXCR and keeps one entry per CDR3 protein. The sample consists of about 400,000 distinct CDR3 sequences, roughly 85% of them appearing once. This chain joins TRBV5-4 and TRBJ2-7, with D possibly matching TRBD1 (6 bases). The clonotype originates from a human donor with multiple sclerosis. Sequenced: CD8+ T cells from PBMCs. CDR3 sequence (DNA): TGTGCCAGCAGCTGGGCGGACAGTCCCTACGAGCAGTACTTC. Translated, it gives CASSWADSPYEQYF.